The rows below give T cell receptor beta chains drawn from one sample of a study of T cell repertoires in cytomegalovirus infection. These receptors lack a known antigen. MiXCR, applied by TCRdb to the reads, yields one record per CDR3 protein. The sample records around 770,000 distinct CDR3 sequences, about 29% being singletons. This material consisted of cultured CD8+ T cells from PBMCs, taken from culture after CMV antigen stimulation. All receptors derive from a human donor in good health (CMV status not recorded). Some clones in this sample may be carry-over from other donors' samples. Both conserved end residues are part of each CDR3. Fields, in order: J gene, clone size, D gene, V gene, CDR3 protein, CDR3 DNA. A D gene is named only where the DNA matches it firmly. Clone sizes are given selectively: once, few, many, or a class where the clone is expanded.

TRBJ1-1	many	TRBD1	TRBV20-1	CSASDRAGGTEAFF	TGCAGTGCTAGTGACAGGGCCGGTGGGACTGAAGCTTTCTTT
TRBJ2-4	.	TRBD1	TRBV4-1	CASSQEPGTEKNIQYF	TGCGCCAGCAGCCAGGAGCCAGGGACAGAGAAAAACATTCAGTACTTC
TRBJ2-1	few	TRBD2	TRBV7-6	CASSLAPGGANEQFF	TGTGCCAGCAGCTTAGCCCCCGGGGGGGCAAATGAGCAGTTCTTC
TRBJ2-2	few	.	TRBV6-5	CASTLEDTGELFF	TGTGCCAGCACACTAGAAGACACCGGGGAGCTGTTTTTT
TRBJ2-7	many	.	TRBV7-6	CASSLEGGSYEQYF	TGTGCCAGCAGCTTAGAGGGGGGCTCCTACGAGCAGTACTTC
TRBJ1-1	.	.	TRBV12-3/TRBV12-4	CASRYGAVTEAFF	TGTGCCAGCCGATATGGGGCCGTAACTGAAGCTTTCTTT
TRBJ1-2	.	.	TRBV12-3/TRBV12-4	CASSSGTSPGHYGYTF	TGTGCCAGCAGTTCTGGGACCTCTCCCGGGCACTATGGCTACACCTTC
TRBJ2-3	.	.	TRBV7-2	CASSPSTDLTDTQYF	TGTGCCAGCAGCCCCTCGACAGACCTCACAGATACGCAGTATTTT
TRBJ1-2	few	.	TRBV29-1	CSVLHNNYGYTF	TGCAGCGTTCTCCACAATAACTATGGCTACACCTTC
TRBJ2-1	few	TRBD2	TRBV7-9	CASSLGGGANNEQFF	TGTGCCAGCAGCTTAGGCGGGGGGGCAAACAATGAGCAGTTCTTC
TRBJ2-2	many	TRBD2	TRBV7-8	CASSLGGLACSTGELFF	TGTGCCAGCAGCTTAGGGGGACTAGCGTGTAGCACCGGGGAGCTGTTTTTT
TRBJ2-1	.	TRBD2	TRBV7-8	CASSPRTSGNEQFF	TGTGCCAGCAGCCCCCGGACTAGCGGTAATGAGCAGTTCTTC
TRBJ1-1	many	TRBD1	TRBV12-3/TRBV12-4	CASSLGDSIAEAFF	TGTGCCAGCAGTTTAGGGGACAGTATCGCTGAAGCTTTCTTT
TRBJ2-1	.	TRBD2	TRBV4-1	CASSPPGGRDNEQFF	TGCGCCAGCAGCCCACCGGGGGGGCGAGACAATGAGCAGTTCTTC
TRBJ2-7	few	.	TRBV27	CASGLGRSYEQYF	TGTGCCAGCGGTTTGGGGCGCTCCTACGAGCAGTACTTC
TRBJ2-5	.	TRBD1	TRBV25-1	CASRLQGAPETQYF	TGTGCCAGCAGGTTACAGGGGGCCCCCGAGACCCAGTACTTC
TRBJ2-1	.	.	TRBV6-5	CASSYGENSYNEQFF	TGTGCCAGCAGTTACGGGGAGAACTCCTACAATGAGCAGTTCTTC
TRBJ2-7	.	.	TRBV7-9	CASSRGVEQYF	TGTGCCAGCAGCCGGGGAGTCGAGCAGTACTTC
TRBJ2-5	.	.	TRBV9	CASSVEGAETQYF	TGTGCCAGCAGCGTAGAAGGGGCGGAGACCCAGTACTTC
TRBJ2-1	.	.	TRBV24-1	CATDGLGNEQFF	TGTGCCACCGATGGGCTTGGCAATGAGCAGTTCTTC
TRBJ1-5	.	.	TRBV7-9	CASSGIAAGEPGQPQHF	TGTGCCAGCAGCGGCATTGCCGCAGGGGAGCCGGGCCAGCCCCAGCATTTT
TRBJ2-7	.	.	TRBV13	CASSRGVGEQYF	TGTGCCAGCAGTAGGGGGGTCGGCGAGCAGTACTTC
TRBJ2-5	.	.	TRBV20-1	CSANSLYRGLSAETQYF	TGCAGTGCTAACTCACTTTACAGGGGACTGTCTGCCGAGACCCAGTACTTC
TRBJ1-2	.	.	TRBV4-2	CASSQEEGTFGIYGYTF	TGTGCCAGCAGCCAAGAAGAAGGGACATTTGGGATCTATGGCTACACCTTC
TRBJ2-6	few	TRBD1	TRBV19	CASRPTGTGALDGANVLTF	TGTGCCAGTAGGCCAACCGGGACAGGGGCATTAGATGGGGCCAACGTCCTGACTTTC
TRBJ2-5	few	.	TRBV4-1	CASSQDLTFQETQYF	TGTGCCAGCAGCCAAGATCTGACTTTTCAAGAGACCCAGTACTTC
TRBJ2-1	many	.	TRBV27	CASSLLGDEQFF	TGTGCCAGCAGCTTATTGGGCGATGAGCAGTTCTTC
TRBJ2-3	.	.	TRBV12-3/TRBV12-4	CASDFPGPADTQYF	TGTGCCAGCGACTTCCCGGGCCCAGCAGATACGCAGTATTTT
TRBJ1-1	.	.	TRBV3-1	CASSQDPGAGTEAFF	TGTGCCAGCAGCCAAGATCCGGGGGCAGGTACTGAAGCTTTCTTT
TRBJ1-4	.	.	TRBV10-3	CAIRGEGRKEKLFF	TGTGCCATCAGAGGGGAGGGGCGGAAGGAAAAACTGTTTTTT
TRBJ2-1	.	TRBD1	TRBV6-8	CASSRRDRSYNEQFF	TGTGCCAGCAGCCGCCGGGACAGATCCTACAATGAGCAGTTCTTC
TRBJ2-1	few	.	TRBV12-3/TRBV12-4	CASSFMGVGNEQFF	TGTGCCAGCAGTTTCATGGGGGTGGGGAATGAGCAGTTCTTC
TRBJ2-7	once	TRBD2	TRBV19	CASSIWASGAYEQYF	TGTGCCAGTAGTATTTGGGCTAGCGGGGCCTACGAGCAGTACTTC
TRBJ1-5	.	.	TRBV19	CASSPTENQPQHF	TGTGCCAGTAGTCCGACAGAAAATCAGCCCCAGCATTTT
TRBJ2-4	.	TRBD2	TRBV27	CASTGGKNIQYF	TGTGCCAGCACGGGGGGGAAAAACATTCAGTACTTC
TRBJ2-1	.	.	TRBV19	CASSNTVYYNEQFF	TGTGCCAGTAGTAATACAGTCTACTACAATGAGCAGTTCTTC
TRBJ1-1	many	.	TRBV7-9	CASSFPGDTEAFF	TGTGCCAGCAGCTTCCCGGGGGACACTGAAGCTTTCTTT
TRBJ1-6	.	.	TRBV20-1	CSARDQKSSYNSPLHF	TGCAGTGCTAGAGATCAAAAGAGCTCCTATAATTCACCCCTCCACTTT
TRBJ2-2	few	.	TRBV6-1	CASSGAKNTGELFF	TGTGCCAGCAGTGGGGCAAAGAACACCGGGGAGCTGTTTTTT
TRBJ2-5	.	.	TRBV18	CASSPLTPEHQETQYF	TGTGCCAGCTCACCATTAACCCCAGAGCACCAAGAGACCCAGTACTTC
TRBJ1-1	.	TRBD1	TRBV28	CASSLWTGGYTEAFF	TGTGCCAGCAGTTTATGGACAGGGGGTTACACTGAAGCTTTCTTT
TRBJ2-5	few	.	TRBV4-1	CASSQDARDRQETQYF	TGCGCCAGCAGCCAAGATGCGAGGGACCGCCAAGAGACCCAGTACTTC
TRBJ2-1	.	TRBD1	TRBV7-3	CASSLTPPGTGGRDEQFF	TGTGCCAGCAGCTTAACACCACCTGGGACAGGGGGCAGAGATGAGCAGTTCTTC
TRBJ2-3	.	.	TRBV7-8	CASSSLPGPGRDTQYF	TGTGCCAGCAGCTCACTACCGGGGCCAGGGCGAGATACGCAGTATTTT
TRBJ1-1	.	.	TRBV6-5	CASSYSSLILAGWVNTEAFF	TGTGCCAGCAGTTACTCGAGCCTGATCTTAGCAGGGTGGGTGAACACTGAAGCTTTCTTT
TRBJ1-1	.	.	TRBV7-6	CASSSRKGGPNTEAFF	TGTGCCAGCAGCTCTAGGAAGGGAGGACCGAACACTGAAGCTTTCTTT
TRBJ1-1	.	.	TRBV12-3/TRBV12-4	CASSLQGLPAEAFF	TGTGCCAGCAGTTTACAGGGGCTCCCGGCTGAAGCTTTCTTT
TRBJ2-7	.	.	TRBV20-1	CSANYREGHEQYF	TGCAGTGCTAACTACAGGGAAGGCCACGAGCAGTACTTC
TRBJ1-1	.	TRBD1	TRBV19	CASSPGTGGFEAFF	TGTGCCAGTAGTCCCGGGACAGGGGGCTTTGAAGCTTTCTTT
TRBJ2-4	.	.	TRBV27	CASSLSSDYPHPGIQYF	TGTGCCAGCAGTTTATCCTCGGACTACCCCCACCCGGGTATTCAGTACTTC
TRBJ2-1	.	.	TRBV19	CASSIVVGGDEQFF	TGTGCCAGTAGTATAGTGGTAGGGGGGGATGAGCAGTTCTTC
TRBJ2-7	.	.	TRBV27	CASSLPSYEQHF	TGTGCCAGCAGTTTACCTTCCTACGAGCAGCACTTC
TRBJ1-1	few	.	TRBV6-6	CASSYNRGRTEAFF	TGTGCCAGCAGTTACAATCGGGGGAGGACTGAAGCTTTCTTT
TRBJ2-7	few	TRBD1	TRBV7-9	CASSTDRDDGYEQYF	TGTGCCAGCAGCACGGACAGGGATGATGGATACGAGCAGTACTTC
TRBJ1-1	.	.	TRBV12-3/TRBV12-4	CASSLGSTTAPMNTEAFF	TGTGCCAGCAGTTTAGGCAGTACGACAGCCCCTATGAACACTGAAGCTTTCTTT
TRBJ2-1	few	TRBD2	TRBV4-3	CASSQVSGGPRNEQFF	TGCGCCAGCAGCCAAGTAAGCGGGGGGCCTCGAAATGAGCAGTTCTTC
TRBJ1-5	.	.	TRBV28	CASSLGLEDGIHQPQHF	TGTGCCAGCAGTTTGGGGCTGGAGGACGGTATTCATCAGCCCCAGCATTTT
TRBJ2-2	.	.	TRBV4-1	CASSQGGYTGELFF	TGCGCCAGCAGCCAAGGGGGCTACACCGGGGAGCTGTTTTTT
TRBJ2-3	.	TRBD1	TRBV12-3/TRBV12-4	CASSQYRGRGDTQYF	TGTGCCAGCAGCCAATACAGGGGGCGCGGAGATACGCAGTATTTT
TRBJ1-2	many	.	TRBV7-9	CASSRQILTYGYTF	TGTGCCAGCAGCCGACAGATATTAACCTATGGCTACACCTTC